The sequence of this TCR beta chain was determined in a study of CXCR3-negative and CXCR3-positive naive CD8 T cells. Regarding the study as a whole: CXCR3-positive naive cells had TRB CDR3s that were more hydrophobic than CXCR3-negative naive cells had.

Looked up from germline, CDR1 is LGHDT and CDR2 is YNNKEL (reference sequence). The CDR3 loop spans 15 amino acids. The method, 5' RACE with UMI labels, was used to prepare the TRB cDNA libraries. Following a re-call of the 5' RACE reads, TCRdb has one entry per CDR3 protein and lacks DNA. The sample has more than 40,000 distinct CDR3 sequences. Comment on this clonotype: The antigen is undetermined.

The clonotype comes from a human donor in good health. Some clones in this sample may be carry-over from other donors' samples. V gene TRBV3-1 combines with J gene TRBJ1-5. The sequenced sample consisted of naive CXCR3- CD8+ T cells from blood. Noted subset: CD45RO-CCR7+CD27+CD95- naive CD8+ T cells lacking CXCR3 (TNR3-). CDR3 residues: CASSQDPNGNQPQHF.